This record concerns one T cell receptor beta chain sequence. Data came from immunoSEQ multiplex PCR; TCRdb stores just in-frame clones and leaves some out. The top ten clones hold 6% of a sample with 80,000 or so clones, 70% to 90% of them seen once. This CDR3 has 21 amino acids. Germline V gives CDR1 MNHGY, CDR2 SVAAGI. After removal of 5 bases from V and 2 bases from J, the junction contained 25 bases not matched to a gene. This sample stems from a study of radiation and T cells in renal cell carcinoma. Time point in this sample: blood 4 weeks post-SBRT, at nephrectomy. The treatment denotes: 15 Gy SBRT to primary tumor, nephrectomy 4 weeks later. Nephrectomy followed 15 Gy stereotactic body radiation by 4 weeks.

The V call is TRBV6-9, the J call TRBJ1-1, with 8 bases fitting TRBD1. This specimen was blood, taken from a patient whose treatment included radiotherapy and nephrectomy. The TCR sequence derives from a woman between 65 and 79 years old with renal cell carcinoma. The CDR3 sequence is CASSRTPDRVEAPPLNTEAFF. The CDR3 DNA sequence: TGTGCCAGCAGTAGAACCCCGGACAGGGTTGAAGCCCCCCCTTTAAACACTGAAGCTTTCTTT.